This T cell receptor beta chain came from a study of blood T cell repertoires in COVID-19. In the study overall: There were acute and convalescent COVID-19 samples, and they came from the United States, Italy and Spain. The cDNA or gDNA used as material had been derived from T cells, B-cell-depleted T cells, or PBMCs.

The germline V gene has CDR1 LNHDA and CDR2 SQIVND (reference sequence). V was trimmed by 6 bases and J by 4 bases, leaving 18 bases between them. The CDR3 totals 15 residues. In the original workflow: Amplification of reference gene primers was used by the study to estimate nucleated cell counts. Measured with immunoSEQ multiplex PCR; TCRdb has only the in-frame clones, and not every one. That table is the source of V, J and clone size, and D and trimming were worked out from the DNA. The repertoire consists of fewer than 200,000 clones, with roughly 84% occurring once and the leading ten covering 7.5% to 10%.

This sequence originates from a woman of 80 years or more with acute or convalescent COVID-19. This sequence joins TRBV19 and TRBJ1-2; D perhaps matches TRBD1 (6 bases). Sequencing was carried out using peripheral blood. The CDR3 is CASSKGDVGGYGYTF. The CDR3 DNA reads TGTGCCAGTAGCAAGGGGGACGTCGGAGGCTATGGCTACACCTTC.